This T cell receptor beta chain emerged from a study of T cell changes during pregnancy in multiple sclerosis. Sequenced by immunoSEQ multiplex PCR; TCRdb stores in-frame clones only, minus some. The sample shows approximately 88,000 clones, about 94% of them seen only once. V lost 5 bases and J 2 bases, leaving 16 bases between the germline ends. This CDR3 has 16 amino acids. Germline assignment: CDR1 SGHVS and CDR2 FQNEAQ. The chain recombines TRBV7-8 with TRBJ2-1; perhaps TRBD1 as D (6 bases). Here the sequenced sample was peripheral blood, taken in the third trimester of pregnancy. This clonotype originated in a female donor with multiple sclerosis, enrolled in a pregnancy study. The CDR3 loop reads CASSRRGRGPYNEQFF. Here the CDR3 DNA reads TGTGCCAGCAGCCGAAGGGGCAGGGGCCCCTACAATGAGCAGTTCTTC.